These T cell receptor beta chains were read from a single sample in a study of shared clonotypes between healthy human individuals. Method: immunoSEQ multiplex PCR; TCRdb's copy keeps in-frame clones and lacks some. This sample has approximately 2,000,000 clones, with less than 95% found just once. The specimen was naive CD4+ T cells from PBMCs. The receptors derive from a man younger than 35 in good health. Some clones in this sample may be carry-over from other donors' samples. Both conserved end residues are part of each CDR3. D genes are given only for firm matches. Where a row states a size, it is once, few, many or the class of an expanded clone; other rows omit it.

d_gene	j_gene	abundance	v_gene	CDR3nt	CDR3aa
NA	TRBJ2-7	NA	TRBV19	TGTGCCAGTAGTACCCCTAGGGCGCCCTACGAGCAGTACTTC	CASSTPRAPYEQYF
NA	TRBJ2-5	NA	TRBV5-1	TGCGCCAGCAGCTTGGCGGGACGTAGGGGGACTTACCAAGAGACCCAGTACTTC	CASSLAGRRGTYQETQYF
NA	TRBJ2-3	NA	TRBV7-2	TGTGCCAGCAGCCGGACTGGCCCCGATACGCAGTATTTT	CASSRTGPDTQYF
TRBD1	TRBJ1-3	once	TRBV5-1	TGCGCCAGCAGCTTGACAGGGGAGTCAGGAAACACCATATATTTT	CASSLTGESGNTIYF
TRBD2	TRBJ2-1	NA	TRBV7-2	TGTGCCAGCAGCGGTTCTGTAGCGGGAGCGGTCTACAATGAGCAGTTCTTC	CASSGSVAGAVYNEQFF
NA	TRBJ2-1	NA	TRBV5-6	TGTGCCAGCAGCCCGGACCCCTTCATCTACAATGAGCAGTTCTTC	CASSPDPFIYNEQFF
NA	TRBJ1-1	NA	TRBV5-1	TGCGCCAGCAGCTTGGCACAGGGACCCACTGAAGCTTTCTTT	CASSLAQGPTEAFF
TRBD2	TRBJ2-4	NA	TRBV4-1	TGCGCCAGCAGCCAAGATCGCGGGAGCAAAAACATTCAGTACTTC	CASSQDRGSKNIQYF
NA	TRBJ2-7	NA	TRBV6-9	TGTGCCAGAATAAACAGGGAAACGAACGAGCAGTACTTC	CARINRETNEQYF
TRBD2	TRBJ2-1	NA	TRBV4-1	TGCGCCAGCAGCGCGACCGGGACTAGCAATGAGCAGTTCTTC	CASSATGTSNEQFF
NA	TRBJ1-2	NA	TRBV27	TGTGCCAGCAGGACCAGCCGACTCTATGGCTACACCTTC	CASRTSRLYGYTF
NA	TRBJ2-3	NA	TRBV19	TGTGCCAGTTCTATGGCGGGGGCCCCATATACGCAGTATTTT	CASSMAGAPYTQYF
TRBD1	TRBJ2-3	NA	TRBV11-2	TGTGCCAGCAGCTCTCAGACAGGGGGCCCCACAGATACGCAGTATTTT	CASSSQTGGPTDTQYF
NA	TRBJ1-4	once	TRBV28	TGTGCCAGCAGTCAGACAGTACCGGTTACGACTAAACTGTTTTTT	CASSQTVPVTTKLFF
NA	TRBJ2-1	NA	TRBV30	TGTGCCTGGAGCGCCCCGGGGGTCGAGCAGTTCTTC	CAWSAPGVEQFF
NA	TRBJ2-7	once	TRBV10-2	TGCGCCAGCCTACCCCCGGGGCCTACTGGCGAGCAGTACTTC	CASLPPGPTGEQYF
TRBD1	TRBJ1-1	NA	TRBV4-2	TGTGCCAGCAGCCATACGGGACAGAGGAACACTGAAGCTTTCTTT	CASSHTGQRNTEAFF
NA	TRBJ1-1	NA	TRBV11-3	TGTGCCAGCAGCTTAAGGATGAACACTGAAGCTTTCTTT	CASSLRMNTEAFF
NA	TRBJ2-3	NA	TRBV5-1	TGCGCCAGCAGCCCCGAAGGTCTGGATACGCAGTATTTT	CASSPEGLDTQYF
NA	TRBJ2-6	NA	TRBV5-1	TGCGCCAGCAGCCCCATTCTGGGGGCCAACGTCCTGACTTTC	CASSPILGANVLTF
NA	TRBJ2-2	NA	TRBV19	TGTGCCAGTAGTATAGGGCACACCGGGGAGCTGTTTTTT	CASSIGHTGELFF
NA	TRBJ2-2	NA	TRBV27	TGTGCCAGCCGGTTGGGGCGCGCGAACACCGGGGAGCTGTTTTTT	CASRLGRANTGELFF
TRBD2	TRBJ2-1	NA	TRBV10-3	TGTGCCATCAGTTTGACAGGTTTAGGAGCGGGAGGTTACAATGAGCAGTTCTTC	CAISLTGLGAGGYNEQFF
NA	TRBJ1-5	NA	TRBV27	TGTGCCAGCAGTTCGGTTTCCGGGACGATTAATCAGCCCCAGCATTTT	CASSSVSGTINQPQHF
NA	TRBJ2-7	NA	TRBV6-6	TGTGCCAGCAGGCCTAAGGGCTGGGGGTTTTACGAGCAGTACTTC	CASRPKGWGFYEQYF
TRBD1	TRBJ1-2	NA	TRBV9	TGTGCCAGCAGCGTAGCTCGGGACAGGGCTTATGGCTACACCTTC	CASSVARDRAYGYTF
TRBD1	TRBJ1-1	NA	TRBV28	TGTGCCAGCGAGACCGGACAGGTGAACACTGAAGCTTTCTTT	CASETGQVNTEAFF
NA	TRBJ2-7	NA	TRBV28	TGTGCCAGCATGGGGGTTTCCTACGAGCAGTACTTC	CASMGVSYEQYF
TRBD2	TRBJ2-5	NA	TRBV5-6	TGTGCCAGCAGCTTTCGTACGGGAGGGAAAGAGACCCAGTACTTC	CASSFRTGGKETQYF
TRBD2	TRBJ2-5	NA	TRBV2	TGTGCCAGCTCCTGGACTAGCCCCAGGGAGACCCAGTACTTC	CASSWTSPRETQYF
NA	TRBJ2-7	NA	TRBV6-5	TGTGCCAGCAGTTACTCGAACGACGAGCAGTACTTC	CASSYSNDEQYF
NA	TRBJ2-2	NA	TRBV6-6	TGTGCCAGCAGTCACGCAACAGGGACCCTCACCGGGGAGCTGTTTTTT	CASSHATGTLTGELFF
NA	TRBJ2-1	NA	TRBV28	TGTGCCAGCAGTTCCCGGTACAATGAGCAGTTCTTC	CASSSRYNEQFF
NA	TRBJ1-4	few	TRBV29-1	TGCAGCGTGACTCGGACGGGAAATGAAAAACTGTTTTTT	CSVTRTGNEKLFF
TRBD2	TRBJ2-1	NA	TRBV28	TGTGCCAGCAGGTCCCTATGGCGGGAGCTGGAGGAGCAGTTCTTC	CASRSLWRELEEQFF
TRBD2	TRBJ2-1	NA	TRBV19	TGTGCCAGTAGACGGGAGCTAGCGGGAGCCTCCTACAATGAGCAGTTCTTC	CASRRELAGASYNEQFF
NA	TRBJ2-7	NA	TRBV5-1	TGCGCCAGCAGCTTCGGACCCAGCTCCTACGAGCAGTACTTC	CASSFGPSSYEQYF
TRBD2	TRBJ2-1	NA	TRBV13	TGTGCCAGCAGCCCCAAGGGTTCACTAGCGGGTACCTACAATGAGCAGTTCTTC	CASSPKGSLAGTYNEQFF
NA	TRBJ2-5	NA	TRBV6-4	TGTGCCAGCAGTGAGCAGGGGAAATCGTTAGAGACCCAGTACTTC	CASSEQGKSLETQYF
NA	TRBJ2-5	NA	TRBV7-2	TGTGCCAGCAGCTTAGTACGGGAGTACGAGGAGACCCAGTACTTC	CASSLVREYEETQYF
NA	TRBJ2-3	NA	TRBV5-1	TGCGCCAGCAGCTTGGGAGCGGTCACAGATACGCAGTATTTT	CASSLGAVTDTQYF
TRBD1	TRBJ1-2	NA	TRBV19	TGTGCCAGTACCTCCCCTCCGGGACAGATAGGTAATGGCTACACCTTC	CASTSPPGQIGNGYTF
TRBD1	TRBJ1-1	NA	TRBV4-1	TGCGCCGGCCGACAGGGGGCGCGATTGGACACTGAAGCTTTCTTT	CAGRQGARLDTEAFF
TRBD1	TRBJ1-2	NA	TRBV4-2	TGTGCCAGCAGCCGCCCCGGGACAGGGGGCGATGGCTACACCTTC	CASSRPGTGGDGYTF
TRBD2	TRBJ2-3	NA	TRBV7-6	TGTGCCAGCAGTCTAGCGGGAGCGATTACAGATACGCAGTATTTT	CASSLAGAITDTQYF
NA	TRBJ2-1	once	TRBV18	TGTGCCAGCTCACCATCGGGGGCCCGATACAATGAGCAGTTCTTC	CASSPSGARYNEQFF
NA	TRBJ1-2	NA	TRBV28	TGTGCCAGCAGCCCCCCGGGAGCTAACTATGGCTACACCTTC	CASSPPGANYGYTF
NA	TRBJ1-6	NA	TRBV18	TGTGCCAGCTCACCACGGCCAGTAGGGTCACCCCTCCACTTT	CASSPRPVGSPLHF
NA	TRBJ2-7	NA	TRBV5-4	TGTGCCAGCAGCCATGGGGGAGCCGCCTCCTACGAGCAGTACTTC	CASSHGGAASYEQYF
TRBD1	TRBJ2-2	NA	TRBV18	TGTGCCAGCTCACGGGACAGGGAAATTAACACCGGGGAGCTGTTTTTT	CASSRDREINTGELFF